Listed here are 5 T cell receptor beta chains from one sample, sequenced in a study of control samples from healthy donors and cancer patients (TCRdb year 2020). Libraries were built with the immunoSEQ multiplex PCR assay. This is the immuneACCESS table as TCRdb keeps it, with only in-frame sequences that have V and J called. A part of the clones is gone; compared with another copy, unresolved V genes explain less than half, and the rest is unexplained. In this sample's table one finds roughly 200,000 clones. Jointly, the top ten make up approximately 2.2% of the sample. Sequencing input: blood. The receptor set was obtained from a woman under 40 in good health.

The rearrangement joins TRBV11-1 to TRBJ2-3; TRBD1 might be the D (6 bases). Germline values: CDR1 SGHAT, CDR2 FQDESV (reference sequence). V was pared by 0 bases and J by 0 bases, with 10 bases between. The CDR3 extends over 16 amino acids. The CDR3 protein is CASSLAWTASTDTQYF. The CDR3 nucleotides read TGTGCCAGCAGCTTAGCCTGGACAGCTAGCACAGATACGCAGTATTTT.

This rearrangement joins TRBV9 to TRBJ2-2; unclear D gene. Between the trimmed V and J ends, which lost 0 bases and 8 bases, there was a span of 11 bases. CDR1 is SGDLS, CDR2 YYNGEE, per germline. The CDR3 has 14 amino acids. The CDR3 DNA sequence: TGTGCCAGCAGCGTAGGAGCACAAACGGGGGAGCTGTTTTTT. Protein: CASSVGAQTGELFF.

The gene calls are TRBV13 and TRBJ1-2; no clear D gene. V dropped 2 bases and J dropped 4 bases, with 8 bases sitting between them. The CDR3 runs to 13 residues. The germline gives CDR1 PRHDT, CDR2 FYEKMQ (reference sequence). The DNA of the CDR3 is TGTGCCAGCAGCTTAACGGCGATCTATGGCTACACCTTC. The encoded protein is CASSLTAIYGYTF.

The chain recombines TRBV3-1 (or the pseudogene TRBV3-2) with TRBJ2-5; weak D call: TRBD1 (5 bases). CDR3 length equals 17 residues. With 4 bases removed from V and 1 base from J, the gap between germline ends came to 19 bases. The germline CDR1 and CDR2 sequences are LGHDT and YNNKEL (reference sequence). For the CDR3, the DNA is TGTGCCAGCAGCCCCCAATGGGGCAGACTCATCCAAGAGACCCAGTACTTC. It specifies CASSPQWGRLIQETQYF.

The chain links TRBV27 to TRBJ1-5; 8 bases align to TRBD1. V dropped 2 bases and J dropped 4; count of bases not matched to a gene: 13. The CDR3 loop spans 18 amino acids. Germline V gives CDR1 MNHEY, CDR2 SMNVEV (reference sequence). CDR3 region: CASSLGFGTWTGNQPQHF. The CDR3 DNA is TGTGCCAGCAGTTTAGGCTTCGGAACTTGGACAGGGAATCAGCCCCAGCATTTT.